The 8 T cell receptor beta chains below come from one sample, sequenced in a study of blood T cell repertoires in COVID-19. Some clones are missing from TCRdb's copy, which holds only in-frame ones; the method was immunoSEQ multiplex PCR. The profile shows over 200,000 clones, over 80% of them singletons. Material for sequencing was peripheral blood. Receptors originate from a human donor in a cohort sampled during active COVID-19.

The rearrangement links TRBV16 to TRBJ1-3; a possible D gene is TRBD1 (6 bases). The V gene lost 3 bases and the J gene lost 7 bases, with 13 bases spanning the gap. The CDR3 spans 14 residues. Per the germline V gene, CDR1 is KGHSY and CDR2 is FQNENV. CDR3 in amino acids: CASSHESRGNTIYF. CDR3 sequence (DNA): TGTGCCAGCAGCCACGAGAGCAGGGGTAACACCATATATTTT.

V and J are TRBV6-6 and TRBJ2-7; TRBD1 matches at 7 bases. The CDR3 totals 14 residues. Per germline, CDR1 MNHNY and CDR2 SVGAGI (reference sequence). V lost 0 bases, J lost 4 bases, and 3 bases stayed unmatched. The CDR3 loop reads CASSYSGQIYEQYF. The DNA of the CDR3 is TGTGCCAGCAGTTACTCGGGACAGATTTACGAGCAGTACTTC.

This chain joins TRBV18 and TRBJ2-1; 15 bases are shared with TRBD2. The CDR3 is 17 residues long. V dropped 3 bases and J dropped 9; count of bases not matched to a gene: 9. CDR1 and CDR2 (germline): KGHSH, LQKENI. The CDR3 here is CASSPLGLAGGPVEQFF. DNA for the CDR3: TGTGCCAGCTCACCCCTAGGACTAGCGGGAGGGCCGGTTGAGCAGTTCTTC.

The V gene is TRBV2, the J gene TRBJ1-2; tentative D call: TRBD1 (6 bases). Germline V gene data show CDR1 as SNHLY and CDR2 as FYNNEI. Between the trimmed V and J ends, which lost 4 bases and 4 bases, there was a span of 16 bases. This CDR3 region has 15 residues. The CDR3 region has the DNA TGTGCCAGCAGTGTCACAGGGACCTCTAGCTATGGCTACACCTTC. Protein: CASSVTGTSSYGYTF.

CDR3 DNA: TGTGCCAGCAGGAGGGGGGGGTTAGCCAAAAACATTCAGTACTTC. Its protein is CASRRGGLAKNIQYF. This chain joins TRBV28 and TRBJ2-4; possibly TRBD2 for D (7 bases). There are 15 residues in the CDR3. Germline V CDR1 and CDR2: MDHEN, SYDVKM. V was trimmed by 6 bases and J by 0 bases, leaving 12 bases between them. The full variable domain, with the rest looked up from reference TRBV28 and TRBJ2-4, is DVKVTQSSRYLVKRTGEKVFLECVQDMDHENMFWYRQDPGLGLRLIYFSYDVKMKEKGDIPEGYSVSREKKERFSLILESASTNQTSMYLCASRRGGLAKNIQYFGAGTRLSVL.

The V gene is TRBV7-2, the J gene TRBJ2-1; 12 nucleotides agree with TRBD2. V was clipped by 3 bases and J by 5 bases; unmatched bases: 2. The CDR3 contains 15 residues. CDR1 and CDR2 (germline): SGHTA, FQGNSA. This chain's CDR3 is CASSFRTSGDNEQFF. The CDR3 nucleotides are TGTGCCAGCAGCTTTAGGACTAGCGGGGACAATGAGCAGTTCTTC.

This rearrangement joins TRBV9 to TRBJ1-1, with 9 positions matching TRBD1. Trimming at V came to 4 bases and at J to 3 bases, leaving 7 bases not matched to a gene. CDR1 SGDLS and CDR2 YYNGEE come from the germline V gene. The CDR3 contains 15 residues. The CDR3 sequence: CASSIRDRDDTEAFF. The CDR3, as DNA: TGTGCCAGCAGCATCCGGGACAGGGATGACACTGAAGCTTTCTTT.

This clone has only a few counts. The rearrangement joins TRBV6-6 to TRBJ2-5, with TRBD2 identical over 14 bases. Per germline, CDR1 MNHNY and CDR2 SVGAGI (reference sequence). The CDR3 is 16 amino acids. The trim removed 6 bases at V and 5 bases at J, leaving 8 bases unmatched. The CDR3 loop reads CASRPWTSGRRETQYF. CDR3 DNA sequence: TGTGCCAGCAGACCTTGGACTAGCGGGAGGAGGGAGACCCAGTACTTC.